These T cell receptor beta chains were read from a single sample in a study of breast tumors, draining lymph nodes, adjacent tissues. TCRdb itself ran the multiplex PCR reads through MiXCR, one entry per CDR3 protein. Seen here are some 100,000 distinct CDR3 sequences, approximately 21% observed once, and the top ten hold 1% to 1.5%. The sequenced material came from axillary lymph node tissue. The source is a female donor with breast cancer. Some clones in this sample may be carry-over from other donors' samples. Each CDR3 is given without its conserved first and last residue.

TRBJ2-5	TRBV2	ASSELGTPRETQY
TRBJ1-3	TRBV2	AIRQGRTGNTIY
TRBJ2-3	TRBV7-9	ASSLSPDTQY
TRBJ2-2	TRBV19	ASSSSGANTGELF
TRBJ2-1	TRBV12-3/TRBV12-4	ASSLGGLVGDEQF
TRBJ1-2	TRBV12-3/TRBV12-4	ASSLEGNYGYT
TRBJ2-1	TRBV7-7	ASSPSGGALNERS
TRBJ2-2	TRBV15	ATRRDRFTGELF
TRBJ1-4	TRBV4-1	ASSPQEVTEKLF
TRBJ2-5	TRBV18	ASSPGDLQETQY
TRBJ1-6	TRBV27	ASSLTPTGYNSPLH
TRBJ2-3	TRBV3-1	ASSQGLAGTDTQY
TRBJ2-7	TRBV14	ASSQDPHLGPSSYEQY
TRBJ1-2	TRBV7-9	ASSLGRDGYT
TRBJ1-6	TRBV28	ASSTRDRGYNSPLH
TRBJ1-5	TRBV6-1	ASSAGQGHSNQPQH
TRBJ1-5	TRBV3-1	ASSWGHEAQPQH
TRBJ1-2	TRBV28	ASSLIPAEGYT
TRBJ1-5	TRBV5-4	ASSLAGGPQH
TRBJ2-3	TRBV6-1	ASSETAKDTQY
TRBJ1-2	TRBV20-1	SARRLREDYGYT
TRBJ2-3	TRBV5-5	ASSLGWTSTDTQY
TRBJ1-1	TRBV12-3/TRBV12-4	ASSFPPTEAF
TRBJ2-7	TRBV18	ASSPSLSPEQY
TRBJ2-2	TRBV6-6	ASSYRGQGGELF
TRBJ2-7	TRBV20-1	SASDPRSYEQY
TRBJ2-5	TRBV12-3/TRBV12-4	ARSWRGLTGETQY
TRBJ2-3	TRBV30	AWSVRVDTQY
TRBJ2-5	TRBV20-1	SAPVGGREAQY
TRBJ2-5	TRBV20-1	SAKDRVGQETQY
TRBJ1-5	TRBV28	ASSFAGGGQPQH